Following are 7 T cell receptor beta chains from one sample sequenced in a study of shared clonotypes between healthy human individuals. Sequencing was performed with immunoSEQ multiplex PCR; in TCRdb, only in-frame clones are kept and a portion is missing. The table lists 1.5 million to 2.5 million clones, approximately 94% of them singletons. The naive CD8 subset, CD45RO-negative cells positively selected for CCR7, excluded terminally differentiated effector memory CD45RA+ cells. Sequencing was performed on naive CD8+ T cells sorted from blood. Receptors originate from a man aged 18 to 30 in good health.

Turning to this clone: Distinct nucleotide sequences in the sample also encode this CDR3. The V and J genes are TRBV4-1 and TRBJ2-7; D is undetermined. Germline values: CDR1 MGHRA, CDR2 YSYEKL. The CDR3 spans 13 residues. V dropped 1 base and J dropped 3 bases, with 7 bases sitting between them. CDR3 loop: CASSQGLNYEQYF. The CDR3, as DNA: TGCGCCAGCAGCCAAGGCTTAAACTACGAGCAGTACTTC.

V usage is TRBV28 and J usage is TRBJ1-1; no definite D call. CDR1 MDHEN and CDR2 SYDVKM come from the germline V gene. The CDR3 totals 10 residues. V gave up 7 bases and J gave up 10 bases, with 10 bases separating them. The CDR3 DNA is TGTGCCAGCATGGGCAACGGAGCTTTCTTT. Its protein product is CASMGNGAFF.

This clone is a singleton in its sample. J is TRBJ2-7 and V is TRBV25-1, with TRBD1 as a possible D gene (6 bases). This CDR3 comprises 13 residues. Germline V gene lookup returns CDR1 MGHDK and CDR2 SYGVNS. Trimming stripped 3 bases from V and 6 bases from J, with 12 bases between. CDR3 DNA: TGTGCCAGCAGTGATTTGGACAGAGGCGAGCAGTACTTC. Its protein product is CASSDLDRGEQYF.

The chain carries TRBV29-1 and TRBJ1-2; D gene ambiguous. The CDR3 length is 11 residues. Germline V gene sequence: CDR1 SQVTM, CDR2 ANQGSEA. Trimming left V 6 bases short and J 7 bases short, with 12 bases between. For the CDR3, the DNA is TGCAGCGTGGCCTTACAAGGTGGCTACACCTTC. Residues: CSVALQGGYTF.

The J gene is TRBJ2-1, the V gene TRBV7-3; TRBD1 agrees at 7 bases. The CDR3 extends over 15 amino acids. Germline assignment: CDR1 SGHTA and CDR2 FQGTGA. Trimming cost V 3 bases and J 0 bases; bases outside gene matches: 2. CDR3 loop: CASSFAGGSYNEQFF. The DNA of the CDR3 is TGTGCCAGCAGCTTCGCAGGGGGCTCCTACAATGAGCAGTTCTTC.

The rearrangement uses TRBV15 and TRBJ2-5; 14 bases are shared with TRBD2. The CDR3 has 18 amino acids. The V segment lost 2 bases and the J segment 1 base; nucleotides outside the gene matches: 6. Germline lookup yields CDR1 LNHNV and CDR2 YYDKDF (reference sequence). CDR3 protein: CATSRRRGTSGGQETQYF. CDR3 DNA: TGTGCCACCAGCAGACGCCGTGGGACTAGCGGGGGCCAAGAGACCCAGTACTTC.

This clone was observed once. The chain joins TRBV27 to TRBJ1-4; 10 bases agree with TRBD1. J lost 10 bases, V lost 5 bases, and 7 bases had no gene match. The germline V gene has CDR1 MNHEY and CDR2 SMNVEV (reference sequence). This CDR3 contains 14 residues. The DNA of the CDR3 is TGTGCCAGCAGTCTTGGGACAGGGGAAGGAAAACTGTTTTTT. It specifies CASSLGTGEGKLFF.